The rows below give T cell receptor beta chains drawn from one sample of a study of T cell repertoires in aging, cancer and after chemotherapy. A single record per CDR3 protein comes from TCRdb applying MiXCR to the multiplex PCR reads. This table holds roughly 3,200 distinct CDR3 sequences, about 45% found once. Sequenced input: blood. The receptors shown here come from a human donor with a solid tumor. Both conserved end residues are part of each CDR3. A D gene is named only where the DNA matches it firmly. A clone size is listed for some rows: how often the clone was seen (once, few, many), or a class if it is expanded.

TRBV19	NA	NA	TRBJ2-3	TGTGCCACTAACCTGGGCCAAGGCACAGATACGCAGTATTTT	CATNLGQGTDTQYF
TRBV30	NA	NA	TRBJ2-3	TGTGCCTGGGAGCCATGGCAGGGCGCAGATACGCAGTATTTT	CAWEPWQGADTQYF
TRBV5-1	TRBD2	NA	TRBJ2-7	TGCGCCAGCAGCCCCCTGGGGGGGACCTACGAGCAGTACTTC	CASSPLGGTYEQYF
TRBV19	NA	few	TRBJ2-2	TGTGCCAGTAGTATTGAGACAGTTACCGGGGAGCTGTTTTTT	CASSIETVTGELFF
TRBV20-1	NA	NA	TRBJ2-1	TGCAGTGCTGCCCCCCCCGGGGATAATGAGCAGTTCTTC	CSAAPPGDNEQFF
TRBV7-2	TRBD2	NA	TRBJ2-5	TGTGCCAGACGACGGGGGGGCCAAGAGACCCAGTACTTC	CARRRGGQETQYF
TRBV6-1	NA	NA	TRBJ2-3	TGTGCCAGCAGTGAAGGGGCGGGGAGCACAGATACGCAGTATTTT	CASSEGAGSTDTQYF
TRBV5-4	NA	NA	TRBJ1-6	TGTGCCAGCAGCTCTGGACAGTCCGGCTCCTATAATTCACCCCTCCACTTT	CASSSGQSGSYNSPLHF
TRBV7-2	NA	NA	TRBJ2-7	TGTGCCAGCAGCTCCGGTCATTCCTACGAGCAGTACTTC	CASSSGHSYEQYF
TRBV7-9	NA	NA	TRBJ1-1	TGTGCCATTGTTCCCCCCGAGAACACTGAAGCTTTCTTT	CAIVPPENTEAFF
TRBV7-2	TRBD1	NA	TRBJ1-1	TGTGCCAGCAACGCAGGGGGCATGAACACTGAAGCTTTCTTT	CASNAGGMNTEAFF
TRBV27	TRBD2	NA	TRBJ2-7	TGTGCCAGCAGTTTACGGGAGGGTTCCTACGAGCAGTACTTC	CASSLREGSYEQYF
TRBV7-2	TRBD2	few	TRBJ2-7	TGTGCCAGCAGCTTTGTTAGCGGGACCTACGAGCAGTACTTC	CASSFVSGTYEQYF
TRBV20-1	NA	NA	TRBJ2-7	TGCAGTGCTAGGGAGAGCGTAGCCTCCTACGAGCAGTACTTC	CSARESVASYEQYF
TRBV12-3/TRBV12-4	NA	few	TRBJ1-1	TGTGCCAGCATTCTCGATGCGGGGGGCACTGAAGCTTTCTTT	CASILDAGGTEAFF
TRBV11-2	NA	NA	TRBJ1-1	TGTGCCAGCAGCCGTTCGTCCAGGACCACTGAAGCTTTCTTT	CASSRSSRTTEAFF
TRBV11-3	NA	NA	TRBJ2-2	TGTGCCAGCAGCTTTAAACGGAACACCGGGGAGCTGTTTTTT	CASSFKRNTGELFF
TRBV4-1	NA	NA	TRBJ1-1	TGCGCCAGCAGCCAAGACGCGGGGACAATACTTCGTGGTGCTGAAGCTTTCTTT	CASSQDAGTILRGAEAFF
TRBV7-2	NA	few	TRBJ2-7	TGTGCCAGCAGCTCCACCCCCTCCGGGCGGTCATCGGCCTACGAGCAGTACTTC	CASSSTPSGRSSAYEQYF
TRBV7-6	NA	NA	TRBJ1-3	TGTGCCAGCAGCTTAGTGTTGGCCAGCTCTGGAAACACCATATATTTT	CASSLVLASSGNTIYF
TRBV7-2	NA	NA	TRBJ2-5	TGTGCCAGCAGCCCCGGGACCGAGACCCAGTACTTC	CASSPGTETQYF
TRBV5-1	NA	NA	TRBJ2-6	TGCGCCAGCAGCTTGGAGGGAACTGGGGCCAACGTCCTGACTTTC	CASSLEGTGANVLTF
TRBV5-8	TRBD1	NA	TRBJ1-1	TGTGCCAGCAGCTTGGACAGGGGGTTCACTGAAGCTTTCTTT	CASSLDRGFTEAFF
TRBV6-1	NA	few	TRBJ2-1	TGTGCCAGCAGTGTGGAGGGCCTTGGGGAGCAGTTCTTC	CASSVEGLGEQFF
TRBV30	NA	NA	TRBJ1-2	TGTGCCTGGACCCGGAGCAACTATGGCTACACCTTC	CAWTRSNYGYTF
TRBV18	NA	NA	TRBJ2-7	TGTGCCAGCTCACCAACGATGGGGAGCTCCTACGAGCAGTACTTC	CASSPTMGSSYEQYF
TRBV7-9	TRBD1	few	TRBJ1-3	TGTGCCAGCAGCTGGGGACAGGGAGGACTAGGAAACACCATATATTTT	CASSWGQGGLGNTIYF
TRBV6-5	NA	NA	TRBJ1-4	TGTGCCAGCAGTTTGCCTAGCCGGGAACTGTTTTTT	CASSLPSRELFF
TRBV19	NA	NA	TRBJ1-2	TGTGCCAGTAGTATGGTAGGTCCCTATGGCTACACCTTC	CASSMVGPYGYTF
TRBV20-1	NA	NA	TRBJ1-5	TGCAGTGCTAGAGGCCGCGAGGCCAGGGGCAGTCAGCCCCAGCATTTT	CSARGREARGSQPQHF
TRBV7-2	TRBD2	few	TRBJ2-1	TGTGCCAGCAGCCGAGATCATAGCGGGAGCCAGTTCTTC	CASSRDHSGSQFF
TRBV6-1	TRBD1	once	TRBJ2-3	TGTGCCAGCAGTGAAGGGGACAGATGGGCAGATACGCAGTATTTT	CASSEGDRWADTQYF
TRBV7-2	TRBD2	NA	TRBJ2-3	TGTGCCAGCAGCTTAAGGGGACTAGAGACAGATACGCAGTATTTT	CASSLRGLETDTQYF
TRBV19	NA	few	TRBJ2-7	TGTGCCAGTAGGAAGGACCCTTCTACCCACGAGCAGTACTTC	CASRKDPSTHEQYF
TRBV29-1	NA	NA	TRBJ2-1	TGCAGCGTTGACAGGGCAGGGATCGATGAGCAGTTCTTC	CSVDRAGIDEQFF
TRBV7-2	NA	few	TRBJ2-6	TGTGCCAGCAGCTTAGACACCTCTGGGGCCAACGTCCTGACTTTC	CASSLDTSGANVLTF